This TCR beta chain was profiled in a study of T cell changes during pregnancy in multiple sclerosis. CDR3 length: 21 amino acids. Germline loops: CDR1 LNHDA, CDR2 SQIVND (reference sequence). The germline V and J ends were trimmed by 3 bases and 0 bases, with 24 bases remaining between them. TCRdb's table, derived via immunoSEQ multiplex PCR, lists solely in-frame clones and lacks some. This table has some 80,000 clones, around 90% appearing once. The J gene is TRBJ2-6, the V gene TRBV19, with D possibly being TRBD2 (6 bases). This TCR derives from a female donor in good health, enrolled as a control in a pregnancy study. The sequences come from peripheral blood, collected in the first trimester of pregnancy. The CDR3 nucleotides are TGTGCCAGTAGTATGTGGGAGTGGAGGGACTTATCATACTCTGGGGCCAACGTCCTGACTTTC. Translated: CASSMWEWRDLSYSGANVLTF.